This TCR beta chain appears in the sequencing data of a study of blood T cell repertoires in COVID-19 (dated by TCRdb to about 2020). In terms of the full investigation: The collaborator samples originated in the United States, Italy and Spain and spanned the acute and convalescent phases of COVID-19. A freely available public database, intended as a resource for researchers studying the immune response to SARS-CoV-2, is where the repertoires were released. The material from the prospective study consisted of cDNA or gDNA derived from T cells, B-cell-depleted T cells, or PBMCs. The dataset comprised deeply sampled blood TCRbeta repertoires from subjects exposed to, actively infected with, or recovered from COVID-19. A de-identified subject ID, COVID-19 status, age in years and sex were almost always included in the sample metadata. The samples were drawn from two sources: the first 160 participants of the ongoing ImmuneRACE study, and 1,200 or so subjects contributed by 6 global collaborators. HLA class I and class II types, where available, came from metadata supplied by the sample provider rather than from assay-based typing. Results and caveats for the whole study, not just this receptor: The quantity of clinical and demographic metadata differed by source and by participant and was supplied without curation.

Whole blood was collected in K2EDTA tubes by collaborating institutions according to the institutions' own protocols. Collaborator samples were shipped for TCRbeta analysis as frozen whole blood, isolated PBMCs, or DNA extracted from either sample type. Concerning this clone: The antigen it recognizes is unknown. No per-base quality is available; no much larger clone lies one base away.

The CDR3 goes from the cysteine to the phenylalanine over 18 residues. Only the CDR3 region is kept as DNA, spanning 54 bases read in frame from base 1. TCRbeta CDR3 regions were amplified from genomic DNA by means of the immunoSEQ Assay, a bias-controlled multiplex PCR. In the authors' own workflow: Within the assay, amplification of reference gene primers was used to estimate how many nucleated cells each sample contained. To quantify the absolute abundance of each unique TCRbeta CDR3 rearrangement, sequence reads were collapsed and filtered. For each sample, productive Simpson clonality was calculated as the square root of Simpson's diversity index across productive rearrangements. Entries here come from immuneACCESS through TCRdb and include only in-frame sequences with V and J called. Some clones fail to appear in such tables; in the studies checked, an unresolved V gene covers under half of the shortfall, and the cause of the remainder is unknown. Clone size and the V and J calls come from that table; the DNA yielded D and trimming. The sample contains 85,000 to 110,000 clones, roughly 87% of them found a single time. In total, the top ten clones hold roughly 6.2% of the sample.

Sequencing used peripheral blood. This clonotype was sampled from a human donor in a cohort sampled during active COVID-19. The rearrangement combines TRBV21-1 with TRBJ2-7; whether TRBD2, the table's D call, matches the DNA was not checked. TRBV21-1 is a pseudogene segment. Here the CDR3 is given as CASSKVVLRAGERYEQYF. The DNA sequence reads TGTGCCAGCAGCAAAGTAGTTTTACGGGCGGGAGAGAGGTACGAGCAGTACTTC.